This entry is about one TCR beta chain. This CDR3 has 13 residues. Germline loops: CDR1 MNHEY, CDR2 SVGAGI. Between the trimmed V and J ends, which lost 0 bases and 1 base, there was a span of 4 bases. The data originate from a study of cytomegalovirus exposure and HLA in healthy donors. Vbeta (60) and Jbeta (13) primers were used in the PCR. Some clones are missing from TCRdb's copy, which holds only in-frame ones; the method was immunoSEQ multiplex PCR. The sample yields about 92,000 clones, roughly 80% seen once. The chain has TRBV6-5 and TRBJ2-7; D unresolved. This TCR was sampled from a girl aged 2 to 10 in good health and CMV-seropositive. Sample: PBMCs. CDR3 loop: CASSYSSSYEQYF. As DNA, the CDR3 is TGTGCCAGCAGTTACTCGTCTTCCTACGAGCAGTACTTC.